The 28 T cell receptor beta chains reported below all come from one sample, sequenced in a study of blood T cell repertoires in COVID-19. Libraries were prepared by immunoSEQ multiplex PCR; TCRdb keeps only in-frame clonotypes and omits some of them. Of approximately 200,000 clones in the sample, 86% were seen once. The sample consisted of PBMCs or T cells enriched from blood (not recorded which). The receptors shown here come from a woman in her 30s who had been exposed to COVID-19.

The chain carries TRBV5-8 and TRBJ1-1, with TRBD1 as a possible D gene (5 bases). CDR1 is SGHTS and CDR2 is YDEGEE in the germline V gene. The length of the CDR3 is 14 residues. The V end was cut by 1 base, the J end by 2 bases, with 9 bases between. The CDR3 loop is CASSLPGRNTEAFF. The CDR3 DNA follows: TGTGCCAGCAGCTTGCCAGGGCGAAACACTGAAGCTTTCTTT.

The rearrangement joins TRBV19 to TRBJ2-7; tentatively, D is TRBD1 (6 bases). Germline CDR1 reads LNHDA; CDR2 reads SQIVND (reference sequence). This CDR3 is 17 amino acids long. The ends were cut back, 6 bases at V and 6 bases at J, with 27 bases in the middle. The CDR3 here is CASSPDRGRGRTGEQYF. In DNA, the CDR3 is TGTGCCAGTAGCCCGGACCGGGGCAGGGGAAGGACGGGCGAGCAGTACTTC.

The gene calls are TRBV4-1 and TRBJ1-6; D is undetermined. The CDR3 runs to 17 residues. Trimming took 0 bases from V and 13 from J, leaving 22 bases between them. Germline loops: CDR1 MGHRA, CDR2 YSYEKL. The CDR3 protein is CASSQDPVAAAAMPLHF. The CDR3 nucleotides are TGCGCCAGCAGCCAAGACCCTGTAGCAGCGGCCGCTATGCCCCTCCACTTT.

This chain links TRBV28 with TRBJ2-7; the D gene is possibly TRBD1 (5 bases). Trimming stripped 6 bases from V and 1 base from J, with 16 bases between. This CDR3 region has 15 residues. Germline V gene sequence: CDR1 MDHEN, CDR2 SYDVKM. The CDR3 DNA reads as TGTGCCAGCAGCTATACCACTGGACAATCCTACGAGCAGTACTTC. This sequence encodes CASSYTTGQSYEQYF. The full variable domain, in which reference TRBV28 and TRBJ2-7 provide the parts outside the CDR3, is DVKVTQSSRYLVKRTGEKVFLECVQDMDHENMFWYRQDPGLGLRLIYFSYDVKMKEKGDIPEGYSVSREKKERFSLILESASTNQTSMYLCASSYTTGQSYEQYFGPGTRLTVT.

This clone turned up a few times. The CDR3 DNA follows: TGTGCCTGGACACCGGGGAACACTGAAGCTTTCTTT. Its protein is CAWTPGNTEAFF. V and J are TRBV30 and TRBJ1-1; D is unclear. The CDR3 is 12 residues long. CDR1 and CDR2 (germline): GTSNPN, SVGIG (reference sequence). Trimming shortened V by 4 bases and J by 1 base, and 7 bases separated the two germline ends.

The V call is TRBV5-1, the J call TRBJ1-5, with 8 bases aligning to TRBD1. This CDR3 contains 14 residues. Germline-derived CDR1 and CDR2 are SGHRS and YFSETQ. Unmatched junction bases numbered 9, after V lost 3 bases and J lost 10 bases. CDR3 sequence: CASSSGQGTDPQHF. The CDR3 DNA sequence: TGCGCCAGCAGCTCCGGACAGGGCACCGACCCCCAGCATTTT.

This sequence joins TRBV6-5 and TRBJ1-5, with no clear D. CDR1 MNHEY and CDR2 SVGAGI come from the germline V gene. The CDR3 totals 14 residues. V dropped 2 bases and J dropped 3 bases, with 8 bases sitting between them. The CDR3 loop is CASSYDRDNQPQHF. In nucleotides, the CDR3 is TGTGCCAGCAGTTACGACCGGGACAATCAGCCCCAGCATTTT.

V gene TRBV2 combines with J gene TRBJ2-7; possible D gene TRBD1, 6 bases. V lost 7 bases and J 2 bases, leaving 12 bases between the germline ends. Germline CDR1 is SNHLY and CDR2 is FYNNEI. CDR3 length: 13 residues. The DNA for the CDR3 is TGTGCCAGCATAGCGCAGGGGACCTACGAGCAGTACTTC. It translates to CASIAQGTYEQYF.

The V and J genes are TRBV19 and TRBJ2-1; a possible D gene is TRBD1 (5 bases). The V gene lost 0 bases and the J gene lost 7 bases, with 7 bases spanning the gap. This CDR3 comprises 13 residues. CDR1 is LNHDA and CDR2 is SQIVND in the germline V gene (reference sequence). The CDR3 reads CASSIDQGNEQFF. The CDR3 bases are TGTGCCAGTAGTATAGATCAGGGAAATGAGCAGTTCTTC. The complete variable domain, with remaining parts taken from reference TRBV19 and TRBJ2-1, reads DGGITQSPKYLFRKEGQNVTLSCEQNLNHDAMYWYRQDPGQGLRLIYYSQIVNDFQKGDIAEGYSVSREKKESFPLTVTSAQKNPTAFYLCASSIDQGNEQFFGPGTRLTVL.

The gene calls are TRBV18 and TRBJ2-7, with unresolved D. CDR1 KGHSH and CDR2 LQKENI come from the germline V gene. The CDR3 totals 14 residues. The V end was cut by 0 bases, the J end by 2 bases, with 8 bases between. Here the CDR3 reads CASSPPHSPYEQYF. The CDR3 DNA reads TGTGCCAGCTCACCACCACACAGCCCCTACGAGCAGTACTTC.

V gene TRBV2 combines with J gene TRBJ1-1; TRBD1 is a possible D gene (5 bases). CDR1 SNHLY and CDR2 FYNNEI come from the germline V gene. V was shortened by 2 bases and J by 0 bases, with 13 bases between the two germline ends. CDR3 length: 16 residues. CDR3 protein: CASSESWRGVNTEAFF. The CDR3, as DNA: TGTGCCAGCAGTGAATCTTGGAGGGGCGTGAACACTGAAGCTTTCTTT.

V gene TRBV10-3 combines with J gene TRBJ1-4, with a possible D match to TRBD1 (6 bases). The CDR3 is 15 amino acids. The V and J ends lost 2 bases and 3 bases respectively, with 10 bases between them. Germline V gives CDR1 ENHRY, CDR2 SYGVKD. The CDR3 reads CAISEHQGSNEKLFF. For the CDR3, the DNA is TGTGCCATCAGTGAGCATCAGGGGTCTAATGAAAAACTGTTTTTT.

The chain joins TRBV5-1 to TRBJ1-5; 12 bases agree with TRBD1. The CDR3 totals 16 residues. Germline-derived CDR1 and CDR2 are SGHRS and YFSETQ. The trim removed 5 bases at V and 2 bases at J, leaving 5 bases unmatched. The CDR3 coding sequence is TGCGCCAGCAGACCCGGGACAGGGGGCCGCAATCAGCCCCAGCATTTT. Translated, it gives CASRPGTGGRNQPQHF. The full variable domain, in which reference TRBV5-1 and TRBJ1-5 provide the parts outside the CDR3, is KAGVTQTPRYLIKTRGQQVTLSCSPISGHRSVSWYQQTPGQGLQFLFEYFSETQRNKGNFPGRFSGRQFSNSRSEMNVSTLELGDSALYLCASRPGTGGRNQPQHFGDGTRLSIL.

This clone was counted between two and nine times. The chain couples TRBV5-1 to TRBJ1-5; possible D gene TRBD1, 6 bases. V was pared by 0 bases and J by 7 bases, with 11 bases between. The germline CDR1 and CDR2 sequences are SGHRS and YFSETQ. The length of the CDR3 is 14 residues. This CDR3 is CASSLEGEAQPQHF. In DNA form, the CDR3 reads TGCGCCAGCAGCTTGGAGGGGGAAGCGCAGCCCCAGCATTTT.

The chain links TRBV23-1 to TRBJ1-1; the D is unclear. TRBV23-1 is an ORF, and what it does is uncertain. CDR3 length: 15 residues. Trimming stripped 0 bases from V and 2 bases from J, with 10 bases between. The CDR3 DNA reads as TGCGCCAGCAGTCAATCGGGGAGGGTAAACACTGAAGCTTTCTTT. The encoded protein is CASSQSGRVNTEAFF.

This sequence joins TRBV3-1 (or the pseudogene TRBV3-2) and TRBJ1-2; the match to TRBD1 covers 8 bases. The trim removed 0 bases at V and 0 bases at J, leaving 0 bases unmatched. This CDR3 is 15 amino acids long. Germline V gene sequence: CDR1 LGHDT, CDR2 YNNKEL (reference sequence). In DNA form, the CDR3 reads TGTGCCAGCAGCCAAGAGACAGGGGCTAACTATGGCTACACCTTC. Encoded protein: CASSQETGANYGYTF.

V and J are TRBV10-2 and TRBJ2-7; D not resolved. The V gene's germline CDR1 is WSHSY and CDR2 SAAADI. V lost 6 bases to trimming and J lost 1 base, with 13 bases between them. The CDR3 loop spans 14 amino acids. In DNA form, the CDR3 reads TGCGCCAGCAGACCTATAGACTCTTCCTACGAGCAGTACTTC. This encodes CASRPIDSSYEQYF.

The genes are TRBV3-1 (or the pseudogene TRBV3-2) and TRBJ1-3, with 8 bases aligning to TRBD1. Germline CDR1 is LGHDT and CDR2 is YNNKEL (reference sequence). The CDR3 spans 15 residues. After removal of 4 bases from V and 2 bases from J, the junction contained 4 bases not matched to a gene. The CDR3, as DNA: TGTGCCAGCAGCCCCAGGGGGCGTGCTGGAAACACCATATATTTT. As protein: CASSPRGRAGNTIYF.

The chain has TRBV6-5 and TRBJ2-1, with TRBD2 identical over 7 bases. CDR3 length: 14 amino acids. Germline V CDR1 and CDR2: MNHEY, SVGAGI. J lost 4 bases, V lost 7 bases, and 7 bases had no gene match. This chain's CDR3 is CASKAGNHYNEQFF. DNA for the CDR3: TGTGCCAGCAAAGCGGGGAACCATTACAATGAGCAGTTCTTC.

The V and J genes are TRBV5-5 and TRBJ1-6; D perhaps matches TRBD1 (6 bases). This CDR3 spans 18 amino acids. With 7 bases removed from V and 6 bases from J, the gap between germline ends came to 26 bases. Germline V gene lookup returns CDR1 SGHKS and CDR2 YYEKEE (reference sequence). CDR3 in DNA: TGTGCCAGCGGCCCCACGGGAGGAGCGGCAGGGGTTAATTCACCCCTCCACTTT. The encoded protein is CASGPTGGAAGVNSPLHF.

V gene TRBV11-2 combines with J gene TRBJ2-1, with 8 bases matching TRBD1. Germline trimming cut 8 bases from V and 4 bases from J; bases unmatched to any gene: 7. In germline, CDR1 is SGHAT, CDR2 FQNNGV. CDR3 length equals 14 residues. CDR3 DNA: TGTGCCAGCCGTCGGGGACAGGTATACAATGAGCAGTTCTTC. Protein product: CASRRGQVYNEQFF.

The V call is TRBV28, the J call TRBJ1-2; 7 nucleotides align to TRBD1. V shed 11 bases, J shed 5 bases, and the junction held 8 bases outside the gene matches. Per the germline V gene, CDR1 is MDHEN and CDR2 is SYDVKM. The CDR3 has 12 residues. This CDR3 is CASRTGGYGYTF. DNA for the CDR3: TGTGCCTCTAGGACAGGCGGGTATGGCTACACCTTC.

This chain uses TRBV11-2 with TRBJ2-7; TRBD2 matches at 7 bases. V dropped 3 bases and J dropped 0; count of bases not matched to a gene: 5. The CDR3 has 15 amino acids. CDR1 SGHAT and CDR2 FQNNGV come from the germline V gene. CDR3 bases: TGTGCCAGCAGCTTGCTCGGGGGGAGCTCCTACGAGCAGTACTTC. The encoded protein is CASSLLGGSSYEQYF.

This chain links TRBV6-5 with TRBJ1-5; 7 bases map to TRBD1. CDR1 is MNHEY and CDR2 is SVGAGI in the germline V gene. The length of the CDR3 is 14 residues. V trimming: 7 bases; J trimming: 6 bases; junction bases outside the gene matches: 9. Written as DNA, the CDR3 is TGTGCCAGCAATCTGGGACAGCTCATTCAGCCCCAGCATTTT. Its translation is CASNLGQLIQPQHF.

A remark on this clone: The same CDR3 also results from other DNA sequences found in this sample. The CDR3 sequence: CASSGQQETQYF. CDR3 in DNA: TGTGCCAGCAGTGGGCAGCAAGAGACCCAGTACTTC. The chain carries TRBV2 and TRBJ2-5; D unclear. Germline V CDR1 and CDR2: SNHLY, FYNNEI. The CDR3 contains 12 residues. V was shortened by 4 bases and J by 2 bases, with 5 bases between the two germline ends.

The chain carries TRBV7-3 and TRBJ1-1, with TRBD1 identical over 7 bases. CDR3 length: 14 residues. V lost 3 bases, J lost 2 bases, and 3 bases stayed unmatched. The germline V gene has CDR1 SGHTA and CDR2 FQGTGA. DNA of the CDR3: TGTGCCAGCAGCTTGGGACAGATTAACACTGAAGCTTTCTTT. It is translated as CASSLGQINTEAFF.

CDR3: CASSFLGSYGYTF. The CDR3, as DNA: TGTGCCAGCAGTTTCTTGGGGAGCTATGGCTACACCTTC. This chain links TRBV27 with TRBJ1-2; D unresolved. This CDR3 comprises 13 residues. Germline lookup yields CDR1 MNHEY and CDR2 SMNVEV (reference sequence). V lost 3 bases, J lost 4 bases, and 9 bases lay in between.

This clone was seen a single time. This chain uses TRBV6-5 with TRBJ1-3; no clear D. There are 11 residues in the CDR3. The V and J ends lost 6 bases and 6 bases respectively, with 6 bases between them. CDR1 and CDR2 (germline): MNHEY, SVGAGI. Here the CDR3 DNA reads TGTGCCAGCAGGGTAGCAAACACCATATATTTT. Translation: CASRVANTIYF.